This T cell receptor beta chain was identified during a study of OX40 agonist ivuxolimab in advanced cancers. Points from the study as a whole: Average numbers of expanded clones were greater in CD8+ T cells than in CD4+. Clonal expansion was seen in CD4+ and CD8+ blood T cells by week 6 at 0.1 to 3.0 mg/kg.

Using immunoSEQ multiplex PCR, the repertoire was profiled, and TCRdb retains in-frame clones only, with some absent. The profile covers 50,000 to 55,000 clones, with more than 80% appearing a single time and around 9.9% taken by the ten largest. With regard to this clone: Its antigen is unknown.

The CDR3 sequence is 14 residues long. Trimming shortened V by 6 bases and J by 10 bases, and 16 bases separated the two germline ends. CDR1 and CDR2 from the germline V gene are KGHSH and LQKENI. This chain joins TRBV18 and TRBJ1-6; D is uncertain. This specimen was CD4+ or CD8+ T cells sorted from blood, taken in a trial of the OX40 agonist ivuxolimab. The receptor's source is an adult with an advanced solid tumor such as melanoma, head and neck, liver or kidney cancer. CDR3: CASSFRDMGSPLHF. The CDR3 DNA sequence: TGTGCCAGCTCGTTTAGGGATATGGGATCACCCCTCCACTTT.